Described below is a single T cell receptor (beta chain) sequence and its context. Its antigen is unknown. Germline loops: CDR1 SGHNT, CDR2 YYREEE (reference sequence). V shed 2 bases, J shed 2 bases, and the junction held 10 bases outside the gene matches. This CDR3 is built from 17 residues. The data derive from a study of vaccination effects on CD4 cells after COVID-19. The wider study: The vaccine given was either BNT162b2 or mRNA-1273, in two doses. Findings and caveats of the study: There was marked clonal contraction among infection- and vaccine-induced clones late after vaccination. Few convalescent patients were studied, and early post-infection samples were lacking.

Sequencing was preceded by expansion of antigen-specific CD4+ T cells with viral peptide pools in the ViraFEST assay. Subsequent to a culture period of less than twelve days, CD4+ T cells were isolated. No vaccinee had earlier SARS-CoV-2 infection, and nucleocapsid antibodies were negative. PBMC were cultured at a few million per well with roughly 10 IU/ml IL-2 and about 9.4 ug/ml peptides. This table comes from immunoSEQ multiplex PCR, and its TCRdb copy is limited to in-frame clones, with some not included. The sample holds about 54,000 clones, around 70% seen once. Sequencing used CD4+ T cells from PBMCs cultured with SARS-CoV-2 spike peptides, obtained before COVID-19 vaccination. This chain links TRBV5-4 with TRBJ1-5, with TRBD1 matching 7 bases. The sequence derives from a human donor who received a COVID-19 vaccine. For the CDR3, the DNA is TGTGCCAGCAGCTTACCCCATTCGACAGGGTGCAATCAGCCCCAGCATTTT. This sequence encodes CASSLPHSTGCNQPQHF.